This TCR beta chain was recovered during a study of T cell repertoires in ileal Crohn's disease. As for the study in general: Patients had a median approximately 8-year disease duration, and roughly 38% were active smokers. Operated complications were stricturing disease (61%) and penetrating disease (about 39%). Study observations and caveats: Sorted CD8 T cells held more high-frequency clones than CD4. Clonal expansions were more frequent in active smokers than non-smokers at surgery.

TCRdb's table, derived via immunoSEQ multiplex PCR, lists solely in-frame clones and lacks some. The profile shows approximately 9,400 clones, about 80% of them singletons. As concerns this clone: Its antigen is unknown.

The sequence came from an adult with Crohn's disease. Specimen: ileal tissue.

The CDR3 spells CASSLKGTSGGGEQFF. CDR3 coding DNA: TGTGCCAGCAGCCTAAAAGGGACTAGCGGGGGAGGGGAGCAGTTCTTC. The chain links TRBV7-3 to TRBJ2-1; TRBD2 matches 14 bases. The CDR3 sequence is 16 residues long. The germline V gene encodes CDR1 SGHTA and CDR2 FQGTGA. The junction had 10 bases not matched to a gene; V was cut back by 5 bases and J by 10 bases.